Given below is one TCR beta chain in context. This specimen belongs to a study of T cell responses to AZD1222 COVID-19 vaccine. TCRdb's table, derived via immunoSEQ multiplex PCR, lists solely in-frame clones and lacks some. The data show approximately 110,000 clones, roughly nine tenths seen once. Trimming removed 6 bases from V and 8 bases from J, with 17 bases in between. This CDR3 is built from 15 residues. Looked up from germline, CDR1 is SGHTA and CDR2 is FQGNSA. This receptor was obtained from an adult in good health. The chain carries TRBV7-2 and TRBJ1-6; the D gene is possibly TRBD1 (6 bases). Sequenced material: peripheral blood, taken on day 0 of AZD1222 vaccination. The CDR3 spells CASRNRVSSDSPLHF. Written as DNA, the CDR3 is TGTGCCAGCAGAAACAGGGTGTCGTCGGATTCACCCCTCCACTTT.